The 21 T cell receptor beta chains in this list originate from one sample, sequenced in a study of T cell responses to AZD1222 COVID-19 vaccine. The protocol was immunoSEQ multiplex PCR, while the TCRdb copy is restricted to in-frame clones and leaves out a portion. The repertoire holds about 120,000 clones, with 70% to 90% as singletons. The material was peripheral blood, obtained on day 0 of AZD1222 vaccination. These receptors came from an adult in good health.

The chain joins TRBV4-1 to TRBJ1-2; D gene uncertain. Germline V gene lookup returns CDR1 MGHRA and CDR2 YSYEKL. The CDR3 has 14 amino acids. V lost 4 bases and J 2 bases, leaving 11 bases between the germline ends. The CDR3 DNA reads as TGCGCCAGCAGCCCCGGCCAGACAAACTATGGCTACACCTTC. It translates to CASSPGQTNYGYTF.

This rearrangement joins TRBV11-2 to TRBJ1-1; D remains unclear. This CDR3 has 14 residues. Germline V CDR1 and CDR2: SGHAT, FQNNGV. V was clipped by 5 bases and J by 1 base, with 11 bases between them. Here the CDR3 reads CASSRNRANTEAFF. Written as DNA, the CDR3 is TGTGCCAGCAGCCGGAATCGGGCGAACACTGAAGCTTTCTTT.

Only one count was recorded for this clone. CDR3 in amino acids: CASSSEGPRTGNTIYF. The CDR3 DNA follows: TGCGCCAGCAGCAGTGAAGGACCGCGGACTGGAAACACCATATATTTT. The rearrangement links TRBV5-1 to TRBJ1-3; D not resolved. This CDR3 spans 16 amino acids. Germline V CDR1 and CDR2: SGHRS, YFSETQ. V lost 4 bases, J lost 2 bases, and 16 bases lay in between.

V gene TRBV9 combines with J gene TRBJ1-2, with 9 bases identical to TRBD1. V lost 5 bases to trimming and J lost 8 bases; unmatched junction nucleotides: 7. Germline assignment: CDR1 SGDLS and CDR2 YYNGEE. The CDR3 sequence is 13 residues long. CDR3 in amino acids: CASSKTGGGGYTF. The DNA of the CDR3 is TGTGCCAGCAGTAAGACAGGGGGTGGCGGCTACACCTTC.

The V call is TRBV28, the J call TRBJ2-2; 7 bases are a match to TRBD2. The CDR3 extends over 14 amino acids. The germline CDR1 and CDR2 sequences are MDHEN and SYDVKM. V lost 1 base, J lost 7 bases, and 3 bases stayed unmatched. CDR3 coding DNA: TGTGCCAGCAGTTTATTAGCGGGTGGCGGGGAGCTGTTTTTT. Translated, it gives CASSLLAGGGELFF.

The J gene is TRBJ2-3, the V gene TRBV30; tentatively, D is TRBD1 (6 bases). Trimming pared 4 bases from V and 6 bases from J, leaving 14 bases between. Looked up from germline, CDR1 is GTSNPN and CDR2 is SVGIG (reference sequence). CDR3 size: 13 residues. Written as DNA, the CDR3 is TGTGCCTGGAATAGGGGGACCCGCGATACGCAGTATTTT. Amino acid sequence: CAWNRGTRDTQYF.

V and J are TRBV7-2 and TRBJ2-7; 13 bases align to TRBD2. Losses at the gene ends were 5 bases for V and 2 bases for J; bases not matched to a gene: 3. Germline CDR1 reads SGHTA; CDR2 reads FQGNSA. The CDR3 consists of 15 residues. The CDR3 loop reads CASSPGLAGAYEQYF. The CDR3 DNA reads as TGTGCCAGCAGCCCAGGACTAGCGGGGGCCTACGAGCAGTACTTC. Full variable domain (outside the CDR3, taken from reference TRBV7-2 and TRBJ2-7): GAGVSQSPSNKVTEKGKDVELRCDPISGHTALYWYRQSLGQGLEFLIYFQGNSAPDKSGLPSDRFSAERTGGSVSTLTIQRTQQEDSAVYLCASSPGLAGAYEQYFGPGTRLTVT.

The gene calls are TRBV7-2 and TRBJ2-3; no reliable D call. Deletions cut 2 bases from V and 6 bases from J, with 6 bases between. This CDR3 comprises 12 residues. The V gene's germline CDR1 is SGHTA and CDR2 FQGNSA. This chain's CDR3 is CASSLKSDTQYF. In nucleotides, the CDR3 is TGTGCCAGCAGCTTAAAATCGGATACGCAGTATTTT.

This clone was seen a single time. The V call is TRBV15, the J call TRBJ1-1; TRBD1 is a possible D gene (6 bases). The CDR3 spans 15 residues. V was shortened by 3 bases and J by 0 bases, with 11 bases between the two germline ends. Germline CDR1 is LNHNV and CDR2 is YYDKDF (reference sequence). The CDR3 here is CATSRRGGMNTEAFF. The CDR3 DNA reads as TGTGCCACCAGCAGGAGAGGGGGAATGAACACTGAAGCTTTCTTT.

The chain couples TRBV11-2 to TRBJ2-5, with 13 bases aligning to TRBD2. Germline CDR1 is SGHAT and CDR2 is FQNNGV. CDR3 size: 15 residues. V was pared by 5 bases and J by 5 bases, with 5 bases of the junction left unmatched. CDR3 protein: CASSQTSGRRETQYF. The CDR3 DNA reads as TGTGCCAGCAGCCAGACTAGCGGGAGGAGGGAGACCCAGTACTTC.

The chain employs TRBV7-3 and TRBJ1-1; D gene uncertain. Trimming stripped 1 base from V and 0 bases from J, with 9 bases between. CDR3 size: 15 residues. CDR1 and CDR2 (germline): SGHTA, FQGTGA. The CDR3 DNA follows: TGTGCCAGCAGCTTAAGTCCGTCGCTGAACACTGAAGCTTTCTTT. It yields the protein CASSLSPSLNTEAFF.

This chain uses TRBV19 with TRBJ1-1, with a tentative D call TRBD1 (5 bases). Germline V gene lookup returns CDR1 LNHDA and CDR2 SQIVND (reference sequence). Trimming stripped 3 bases from V and 6 bases from J, with 14 bases between. This CDR3 comprises 14 residues. The CDR3, as DNA: TGTGCCAGTAGTATCGGCCAGGGTCGGGCTGAAGCTTTCTTT. Residues: CASSIGQGRAEAFF.

The chain carries TRBV15 and TRBJ2-1, with no clear D. Germline V gene sequence: CDR1 LNHNV, CDR2 YYDKDF (reference sequence). Trimming stripped 0 bases from V and 3 bases from J, with 6 bases between. The CDR3 has 14 amino acids. CDR3 nucleotide sequence: TGTGCCACCAGCAGAGACGCTTTCTACAATGAGCAGTTCTTC. Protein product: CATSRDAFYNEQFF.

The V call is TRBV9, the J call TRBJ1-1; a weak D match, TRBD1 (5 bases). V lost 0 bases and J lost 0, with 9 bases in between. CDR3 length: 15 amino acids. Per germline, CDR1 SGDLS and CDR2 YYNGEE. CDR3 region: CASSVVRGVNTEAFF. The CDR3 nucleotides are TGTGCCAGCAGCGTAGTAAGGGGTGTGAACACTGAAGCTTTCTTT.

This chain uses TRBV6-5 with TRBJ1-1; D possibly corresponds to TRBD1 (6 bases). Trimming stripped 6 bases from V and 4 bases from J, with 9 bases between. Germline V lookup: CDR1 MNHEY, CDR2 SVGAGI. The CDR3 consists of 12 residues. The CDR3 region is CASRAGVTEAFF. The CDR3 DNA reads as TGTGCCAGCAGAGCAGGGGTCACTGAAGCTTTCTTT.

This chain uses TRBV21-1 with TRBJ2-3; the DNA was not compared with TRBD2, the D call given in the table. TRBV21-1 is described as a pseudogene. CDR3 length: 17 residues. CDR3: CASSKILAGVSTDTQYF. CDR3 bases: TGTGCCAGCAGCAAGATTCTAGCGGGGGTCTCCACAGATACGCAGTATTTT.

The J gene is TRBJ2-3, the V gene TRBV27, with 10 bases fitting TRBD2. From germline, CDR1 is MNHEY and CDR2 SMNVEV (reference sequence). The CDR3 spans 16 residues. V lost 5 bases, J lost 2 bases, and 7 bases stayed unmatched. The CDR3, as DNA: TGTGCCAGCAGTCAGGAAGCGGGAGGGTACACAGATACGCAGTATTTT. Encoded protein: CASSQEAGGYTDTQYF.

The chain is built from TRBV7-9 and TRBJ2-7, with 8 bases that match TRBD1. The CDR3 is made up of 15 amino acids. After removal of 5 bases from V and 1 base from J, the junction contained 7 bases not matched to a gene. CDR1 is SEHNR, CDR2 FQNEAQ, per germline (reference sequence). In DNA, the CDR3 is TGTGCCAGCAGCCCAGCTGGACAGGGTTCCTACGAGCAGTACTTC. This gives the protein CASSPAGQGSYEQYF.

The chain joins TRBV5-5 to TRBJ2-1, with TRBD1 matching 7 bases. The J segment lost 4 bases and the V segment lost 2 bases, leaving 6 bases of the junction unmatched. In germline, CDR1 is SGHKS, CDR2 YYEKEE (reference sequence). The CDR3 totals 15 residues. The CDR3 bases are TGTGCCAGCAGCTTCAGACAGGGTACTTACAATGAGCAGTTCTTC. Protein sequence: CASSFRQGTYNEQFF.

The rearrangement uses TRBV7-2 and TRBJ2-1; TRBD2 agrees at 9 bases. The CDR3 is 17 residues long. Germline CDR1 is SGHTA and CDR2 is FQGNSA. Losses at the gene ends were 3 bases for V and 6 bases for J; bases not matched to a gene: 12. CDR3 protein: CASSFSLLAGEVNEQFF. CDR3 coding DNA: TGTGCCAGCAGCTTCAGCCTCTTAGCGGGAGAGGTCAATGAGCAGTTCTTC.

The chain recombines TRBV7-3 with TRBJ2-1, with D hard to call. In germline, CDR1 is SGHTA, CDR2 FQGTGA. Trimming cost V 2 bases and J 6 bases, with 5 bases left between them. The CDR3 consists of 12 residues. DNA of the CDR3: TGTGCCAGCAGCTTATTTGGCAATGAGCAGTTCTTC. Translation gives CASSLFGNEQFF.